This T cell receptor (beta chain) was sequenced during a study of regulatory T cells in long-lasting Graves disease. Arm-PCR of CDR3 regions with iRepertoire HTBI primers generated TCR beta libraries. MiXCR was run by TCRdb on the multiplex PCR reads, yielding one entry per CDR3 protein. Among about 540,000 distinct CDR3 sequences listed, less than 15% were seen once. The J segment lost 0 bases and the V segment lost 4 bases, leaving 7 bases of the junction unmatched. The CDR3 is 17 amino acids. Noted time point: newly diagnosed GD, antithyroid drugs for less than 3 months. The TCR library used RNA extracted from PBMCs. In this sample, this clonotype turned up many times. Another study also made use of these data, one on T cells in Graves' hyperthyroidism and ophthalmopathy.

The receptor was isolated from a man aged 30 to 39 with Graves disease. The chain recombines TRBV12-3 or TRBV12-4 with TRBJ2-2; TRBD2 agrees at 8 bases. Source: peripheral blood mononuclear cells (PBMCs), taken at new diagnosis, from a patient treated with antithyroid drugs. As DNA, the CDR3 is TGTGCCAGCAGTTCCCTTCGACTAGCGCCGAACACCGGGGAGCTGTTTTTT. It codes for CASSSLRLAPNTGELFF.